These 10 T cell receptor beta chains were all obtained from the same sample, sequenced in a study of OX40 agonist ivuxolimab in advanced cancers. Libraries were prepared by immunoSEQ multiplex PCR; TCRdb keeps only in-frame clonotypes and omits some of them. The data hold over 75,000 clones, with approximately 90% observed a single time. The specimen was CD4+ or CD8+ T cells sorted from blood, collected in a trial of the OX40 agonist ivuxolimab. The receptor source for this set is an adult with an advanced solid tumor such as melanoma, head and neck, liver or kidney cancer.

The chain uses TRBV5-3 and TRBJ2-7; D is perhaps TRBD1 (6 bases). TRBV5-3 is treated as an ORF (open reading frame) with a function not yet certain. The CDR3 has 16 amino acids. V shed 4 bases and J shed 4 bases, with 21 bases lying between them. The CDR3 region has the DNA TGTGCCAGAAGCCCAATCCAACAGGGCTCTTCATACGAGCAGTACTTC. Protein product: CARSPIQQGSSYEQYF.

This chain connects TRBV4-1 to TRBJ1-2, with TRBD1 as a possible D gene (5 bases). This CDR3 comprises 17 residues. Germline V gene sequence: CDR1 MGHRA, CDR2 YSYEKL. With 4 bases removed from V and 3 bases from J, the gap between germline ends came to 21 bases. Here the CDR3 reads CASSRITGRVKDYGYTF. The CDR3 nucleotides are TGCGCCAGCAGCCGAATCACAGGAAGGGTGAAGGACTATGGCTACACCTTC.

The CDR3 coding sequence is TGTGCCAGCAGTACTAGCGGGGGTTCGGGGACCCAGTACTTC. As protein: CASSTSGGSGTQYF. The chain uses TRBV6-4 and TRBJ2-5; 11 positions agree with TRBD2. The germline gives CDR1 MRHNA, CDR2 SNTAGT. There are 14 residues in the CDR3. Germline trimming cut 5 bases from V and 7 bases from J; bases unmatched to any gene: 6.

The gene calls are TRBV28 and TRBJ1-4; D is possibly TRBD1 (5 bases). In germline, CDR1 is MDHEN, CDR2 SYDVKM. V was clipped by 6 bases and J by 7 bases, with 18 bases between them. The CDR3 consists of 15 residues. CDR3 sequence reads: CASSAGGAAGEKLFF. As DNA, the CDR3 is TGTGCCAGCAGCGCGGGAGGGGCGGCCGGTGAAAAACTGTTTTTT.

V is TRBV4-2 and J is TRBJ1-1; 10 nucleotides agree with TRBD1. Trimming removed 8 bases from V and 11 bases from J; junction bases left unmatched: 14. Germline V gene lookup returns CDR1 LGHNA and CDR2 YNFKEQ. The CDR3 is made up of 14 amino acids. The CDR3 sequence is CASSPGQGNGWAFF. The CDR3 bases are TGTGCCAGCTCGCCGGGACAGGGGAATGGGTGGGCTTTCTTT.

The chain employs TRBV11-2 and TRBJ1-2, with D unclear. The CDR3 runs to 14 residues. The V end lost 1 base, the J end lost 4 bases, and 10 bases lay between the germline ends. Germline V gene lookup returns CDR1 SGHAT and CDR2 FQNNGV. The CDR3 protein is CASSLGAISYGYTF. The CDR3 DNA is TGTGCCAGCAGCTTAGGGGCGATTAGCTATGGCTACACCTTC. The variable domain in full, with the rest retrieved from reference TRBV11-2 and TRBJ1-2, is EAGVAQSPRYKIIEKRQSVAFWCNPISGHATLYWYQQILGQGPKLLIQFQNNGVVDDSQLPKDRFSAERLKGVDSTLKIQPAKLEDSAVYLCASSLGAISYGYTFGSGTRLTVV.

This clone was seen only once. The rearrangement links TRBV10-3 to TRBJ2-1; 12 positions match TRBD2. The ends lost 3 bases at V and 15 bases at J; junction bases unmatched: 6. From germline, CDR1 is ENHRY and CDR2 SYGVKD. The CDR3 spans 13 residues. CDR3 protein: CAISDGTSGYGFF. CDR3 nucleotide sequence: TGTGCCATCAGTGATGGGACTAGCGGGTACGGGTTCTTC.

The chain is built from TRBV6-1 and TRBJ2-7; 9 nucleotides align to TRBD1. After removal of 3 bases from V and 6 bases from J, the junction contained 6 bases not matched to a gene. Germline values: CDR1 MNHNS, CDR2 SASEGT. The CDR3 sequence is 14 residues long. The CDR3 coding sequence is TGTGCCAGCAGTGACCTGGGACAGGGCAGCGAGCAGTACTTC. It is translated as CASSDLGQGSEQYF.

The rearrangement uses TRBV6-5 and TRBJ1-5; D may be TRBD1 (5 bases). The V and J ends lost 10 bases and 3 bases respectively, with 13 bases between them. Looked up from germline, CDR1 is MNHEY and CDR2 is SVGAGI. The CDR3 is 13 residues long. In DNA, the CDR3 is TGTGCCAACCCGCAGGGAGACAATCAGCCCCAGCATTTT. Translating gives CANPQGDNQPQHF.

The chain uses TRBV15 and TRBJ1-1; D not resolved. Germline CDR1 reads LNHNV; CDR2 reads YYDKDF (reference sequence). The CDR3 length is 13 residues. The V gene lost 2 bases and the J gene lost 3 bases, with 7 bases spanning the gap. The CDR3 DNA follows: TGTGCCACCAGCAGAACTCTTGACACTGAAGCTTTCTTT. Protein: CATSRTLDTEAFF.